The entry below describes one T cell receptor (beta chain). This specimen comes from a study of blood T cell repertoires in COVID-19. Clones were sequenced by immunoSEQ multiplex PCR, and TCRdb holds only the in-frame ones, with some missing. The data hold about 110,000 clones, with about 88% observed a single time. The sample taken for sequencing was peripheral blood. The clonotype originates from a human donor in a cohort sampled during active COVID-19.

The CDR3, as DNA: TGTGCCACCAGCAGAGATGACAGGGGGAACTACGAGCAGTACTTC. It is translated as CATSRDDRGNYEQYF. The chain uses TRBV15 and TRBJ2-7; 9 bases match TRBD1. Germline V CDR1 and CDR2: LNHNV, YYDKDF (reference sequence). The trim removed 0 bases at V and 3 bases at J, leaving 3 bases unmatched. This CDR3 spans 15 amino acids.